These 29 T cell receptor beta chains were all obtained from the same sample, sequenced in a study of blood T cell repertoires in COVID-19. Repertoires were generated with immunoSEQ multiplex PCR, while TCRdb's copy carries only in-frame clones and drops some. The data contain just over 650,000 clones, over 80% of them singletons. Source material: peripheral blood. Receptors originate from a woman aged 18-30 years with acute or convalescent COVID-19.

This sequence joins TRBV7-9 and TRBJ1-6; D is ambiguous. The V and J ends lost 4 bases and 6 bases respectively, with 10 bases between them. Germline lookup yields CDR1 SEHNR and CDR2 FQNEAQ (reference sequence). The length of the CDR3 is 14 residues. This CDR3 is CASSSGLLNSPLHF. The CDR3 coding sequence is TGTGCCAGCAGCTCAGGACTGCTTAATTCACCCCTCCACTTT. Drawing the rest from reference TRBV7-9 and TRBJ1-6, the complete variable domain is DTGVSQNPRHKITKRGQNVTFRCDPISEHNRLYWYRQTLGQGPEFLTYFQNEAQLEKSRLLSDRFSAERPKGSFSTLEIQRTEQGDSAMYLCASSSGLLNSPLHFGNGTRLTVT.

Concerning this clone itself: The same CDR3 is also encoded by other DNA sequences in this sample. V usage is TRBV7-3 and J usage is TRBJ1-2, with TRBD1 matching 10 bases. The CDR3 is 14 residues long. Germline CDR1 is SGHTA and CDR2 is FQGTGA. V was clipped by 5 bases and J by 2 bases; unmatched bases: 2. CDR3 DNA sequence: TGTGCCAGCAGCCCGGACAGGGGGAACTATGGCTACACCTTC. Encoded protein: CASSPDRGNYGYTF. The whole variable domain, remainder taken from reference TRBV7-3 and TRBJ1-2, is GAGVSQTPSNKVTEKGKYVELRCDPISGHTALYWYRQSLGQGPEFLIYFQGTGAADDSGLPNDRFFAVRPEGSVSTLKIQRTERGDSAVYLCASSPDRGNYGYTFGSGTRLTVV.

This clone was found once. The chain carries TRBV9 and TRBJ1-1; D gene uncertain. V was shortened by 0 bases and J by 1 base, with 7 bases between the two germline ends. This CDR3 contains 14 residues. Germline V CDR1 and CDR2: SGDLS, YYNGEE. CDR3 sequence reads: CASSVGSENTEAFF. CDR3 bases: TGTGCCAGCAGCGTAGGTTCAGAGAACACTGAAGCTTTCTTT.

The chain joins TRBV5-6 to TRBJ1-1; D is uncertain. The V and J ends lost 4 bases and 6 bases respectively, with 16 bases between them. CDR3 length: 14 amino acids. CDR1 and CDR2 from the germline V gene are SGHDT and YYEEEE. The CDR3 sequence: CASSRHRWAAEAFF. For the CDR3, the DNA is TGTGCCAGCAGCCGTCACCGATGGGCCGCTGAAGCTTTCTTT.

To note about this clone: This may stem from a read error, because a much larger clone lies one nucleotide away. The chain couples TRBV12-3 or TRBV12-4 to TRBJ1-5, with D perhaps matching TRBD1 (5 bases). The CDR3 has 12 amino acids. Trimming shortened V by 7 bases and J by 4 bases, and 8 bases separated the two germline ends. In DNA, the CDR3 is TGTGCCAGCATGGGGGGGAATCAGCCCCAGCATTTT. The encoded protein is CASMGGNQPQHF.

The V and J genes are TRBV6-5 and TRBJ2-7; 8 nucleotides match TRBD2. The CDR3 covers 14 residues. Germline-derived CDR1 and CDR2 are MNHEY and SVGAGI. The V segment lost 7 bases and the J segment 0 bases; nucleotides outside the gene matches: 5. The CDR3 loop is CASNAGGSSYEQYF. The CDR3 DNA reads as TGTGCCAGCAACGCGGGGGGCTCCTCCTACGAGCAGTACTTC.

V and J are TRBV7-2 and TRBJ2-3; TRBD1 is a possible D gene (6 bases). From germline, CDR1 is SGHTA and CDR2 FQGNSA. The CDR3 spans 15 residues. With 3 bases removed from V and 1 base from J, the gap between germline ends came to 11 bases. The CDR3 here is CASSFRDIGTDTQYF. The CDR3 nucleotides read TGTGCCAGCAGCTTCCGGGACATTGGCACAGATACGCAGTATTTT.

The CDR3 bases are TGTGCCTGGAGTGTACGGAAGGGCGGGGGCGAGCAGTACTTC. Its translation is CAWSVRKGGGEQYF. The V and J genes are TRBV30 and TRBJ2-7; TRBD2 aligns across 7 bases. The V gene end was trimmed by 0 bases and the J gene end by 6 bases; junction bases not matched to a gene: 8. Per germline, CDR1 GTSNPN and CDR2 SVGIG (reference sequence). The CDR3 is made up of 14 amino acids.

V is TRBV6-5 and J is TRBJ1-2; tentative D call: TRBD1 (6 bases). V dropped 10 bases and J dropped 2 bases, with 11 bases sitting between them. CDR3 length equals 12 residues. Germline V gene data show CDR1 as MNHEY and CDR2 as SVGAGI. The CDR3 DNA sequence: TGTGCCATCCGCCAGGGGAACTATGGCTACACCTTC. As protein: CAIRQGNYGYTF.

This chain links TRBV7-9 with TRBJ2-1; D might be TRBD1 (6 bases). This CDR3 is 15 amino acids long. Trimming removed 5 bases at V and 5 bases at J, with 16 bases between. Germline loops: CDR1 SEHNR, CDR2 FQNEAQ (reference sequence). The CDR3 is CASSPTGTINNEQFF. CDR3 nucleotide sequence: TGTGCCAGCAGCCCCACAGGGACCATTAACAATGAGCAGTTCTTC.

The genes are TRBV4-3 and TRBJ1-1; 7 bases agree with TRBD1. CDR3 size: 13 residues. The V segment lost 0 bases and the J segment 8 bases; nucleotides outside the gene matches: 3. Germline V gives CDR1 LGHNA, CDR2 YSLEER. CDR3 amino acids: CASSQDRDREAFF. CDR3 coding DNA: TGCGCCAGCAGCCAAGATCGGGACAGAGAAGCTTTCTTT.

The genes are TRBV9 and TRBJ1-1; 12 bases are shared with TRBD1. V gave up 4 bases and J gave up 10 bases; unmatched junction bases: 14. In germline, CDR1 is SGDLS, CDR2 YYNGEE. The CDR3 runs to 16 residues. The CDR3 is CASSPSLGQGAMGAFF. For the CDR3, the DNA is TGTGCCAGCAGCCCATCTCTGGGACAGGGGGCTATGGGAGCTTTCTTT.

The chain uses TRBV7-2 and TRBJ1-6; 8 positions match TRBD1. The CDR3 extends over 14 amino acids. CDR1 is SGHTA, CDR2 FQGNSA, per germline. Trimming removed 5 bases from V and 6 bases from J; junction bases left unmatched: 3. DNA of the CDR3: TGTGCCAGCAGCCTCAGGGGGCGTAATTCACCCCTCCACTTT. This codes for CASSLRGRNSPLHF. The complete variable domain, with remaining parts taken from reference TRBV7-2 and TRBJ1-6, reads GAGVSQSPSNKVTEKGKDVELRCDPISGHTALYWYRQSLGQGLEFLIYFQGNSAPDKSGLPSDRFSAERTGGSVSTLTIQRTQQEDSAVYLCASSLRGRNSPLHFGNGTRLTVT.

The chain has TRBV4-2 and TRBJ2-3, with 7 bases matching TRBD2. V was clipped by 0 bases and J by 3 bases; unmatched bases: 6. Germline assignment: CDR1 LGHNA and CDR2 YNFKEQ. The CDR3 contains 16 residues. CDR3 protein: CASSQDGASGTDTQYF. CDR3 sequence (DNA): TGTGCCAGCAGCCAAGATGGGGCTAGCGGTACAGATACGCAGTATTTT.

This sequence joins TRBV13 and TRBJ1-2; D is possibly TRBD1 (6 bases). This CDR3 spans 13 amino acids. Germline CDR1 is PRHDT and CDR2 is FYEKMQ (reference sequence). V gave up 6 bases and J gave up 2 bases, with 10 bases separating them. This CDR3 is CASRDTGNYGYTF. In DNA, the CDR3 is TGTGCCAGCAGGGACACAGGGAACTATGGCTACACCTTC.

The V gene is TRBV5-8, the J gene TRBJ1-2; D unclear. From germline, CDR1 is SGHTS and CDR2 YDEGEE. V was clipped by 3 bases and J by 8 bases, with 20 bases between them. The CDR3 runs to 15 residues. The CDR3, as DNA: TGTGCCAGCAGCTGCGATAGGCGGAGCTTTGAGGGCTACACCTTC. This gives the protein CASSCDRRSFEGYTF. Together with reference TRBV5-8 and TRBJ1-2, the CDR3 gives the full variable domain: EAGVTQSPTHLIKTRGQQATLRCSPISGHTSVYWYQQALGLGLQFLLWYDEGEERNRGNFPPRFSGRQFPNYSSELNVNALELEDSALYLCASSCDRRSFEGYTFGSGTRLTVV.

This clone turned up a few times. One end of the junction varies from germline; a read error may be responsible. Other DNA variants within this sample encode the same CDR3. The chain is built from TRBV7-6 and TRBJ2-7; 11 positions agree with TRBD2. The germline CDR1 and CDR2 sequences are SGHVS and FNYEAQ. This CDR3 is built from 14 residues. The CDR3 spells CASSLAGGSYEQYF. CDR3 DNA sequence: TGTGCCAGCAGCCTAGCGGGGGGCTCCTACGAGCAGTACTTC. Complete variable domain (other parts from reference TRBV7-6 and TRBJ2-7): GAGVSQSPRYKVTKRGQDVALRCDPISGHVSLYWYRQALGQGPEFLTYFNYEAQQDKSGLPNDRFSAERPEGSISTLTIQRTEQRDSAMYRCASSLAGGSYEQYFGPGTRLTVT.

The V gene is TRBV5-1, the J gene TRBJ2-7; 9 nucleotides line up with TRBD1. The CDR3 length is 15 residues. The junction had 6 bases not matched to a gene; V was cut back by 4 bases and J by 1 base. The V gene's germline CDR1 is SGHRS and CDR2 YFSETQ. As DNA, the CDR3 is TGCGCCAGCAGCATGACCGGGACAGGGTCCTACGAGCAGTACTTC. This gives the protein CASSMTGTGSYEQYF.

The V gene is TRBV18, the J gene TRBJ1-1; D call uncertain. V was clipped by 1 base and J by 0 bases, with 12 bases between them. Germline V lookup: CDR1 KGHSH, CDR2 LQKENI. The CDR3 length is 16 residues. CDR3 sequence reads: CASSPLGGGMNTEAFF. In DNA, the CDR3 is TGTGCCAGCTCACCACTAGGCGGTGGTATGAACACTGAAGCTTTCTTT. Together with reference TRBV18 and TRBJ1-1, the CDR3 gives the full variable domain: NAGVMQNPRHLVRRRGQEARLRCSPMKGHSHVYWYRQLPEEGLKFMVYLQKENIIDESGMPKERFSAEFPKEGPSILRIQQVVRGDSAAYFCASSPLGGGMNTEAFFGQGTRLTVV.

This chain uses TRBV6-4 with TRBJ1-1, with 9 positions matching TRBD1. Germline V gene lookup returns CDR1 MRHNA and CDR2 SNTAGT. There are 16 residues in the CDR3. J gave up 5 bases and V 5 bases, and 12 bases lay outside the gene matches. In nucleotides, the CDR3 is TGTGCCAGCAGTACCGGGACAGGGTTGGTCTGGACTGAAGCTTTCTTT. Translation gives CASSTGTGLVWTEAFF.

This clone was observed a single time. The rearrangement links TRBV6-1 to TRBJ2-1; D perhaps matches TRBD1 (5 bases). CDR1 and CDR2 (germline): MNHNS, SASEGT. The V end lost 3 bases, the J end lost 1 base, and 10 bases lay between the germline ends. There are 15 residues in the CDR3. The CDR3 here is CASSDLPGSYNEQFF. The DNA for the CDR3 is TGTGCCAGCAGTGACCTCCCAGGGTCCTACAATGAGCAGTTCTTC.

The chain employs TRBV5-6 and TRBJ1-5, with TRBD1 matching over 8 bases. CDR3 length: 16 amino acids. Germline V CDR1 and CDR2: SGHDT, YYEEEE. V was pared by 0 bases and J by 5 bases, with 7 bases of the junction left unmatched. The CDR3 loop is CASSLARGRLDQPQHF. DNA of the CDR3: TGTGCCAGCAGCTTGGCCAGGGGGCGCTTAGATCAGCCCCAGCATTTT.

Notes on this clone: This sample includes further DNA sequences coding for the same CDR3. The chain is built from TRBV12-3 or TRBV12-4 and TRBJ1-6, with D unclear. V was clipped by 0 bases and J by 7 bases, with 4 bases between them. The CDR3 is 13 amino acids. Written as DNA, the CDR3 is TGTGCCAGCAGTTTAGCGGCAAATTCACCCCTCCACTTT. Protein product: CASSLAANSPLHF.

V and J are TRBV19 and TRBJ1-5; 9 positions agree with TRBD1. V was pared by 6 bases and J by 7 bases, with 4 bases of the junction left unmatched. CDR3 length equals 13 residues. CDR1 LNHDA and CDR2 SQIVND come from the germline V gene (reference sequence). In DNA, the CDR3 is TGTGCCAGTAGGACAGGGGGAGCCCAGCCCCAGCATTTT. Translated, it gives CASRTGGAQPQHF.

The chain employs TRBV5-6 and TRBJ1-1; 7 bases map to TRBD1. CDR1 is SGHDT and CDR2 is YYEEEE in the germline V gene. The CDR3 has 15 residues. Trimming took 5 bases from V and 0 from J; bases not matched to a gene: 7. For the CDR3, the DNA is TGTGCCAGCAGTGGACAGGTACTTATGAACACTGAAGCTTTCTTT. Translating gives CASSGQVLMNTEAFF.

This chain connects TRBV5-1 to TRBJ2-3; TRBD1 agrees at 8 bases. Germline CDR1 reads SGHRS; CDR2 reads YFSETQ. CDR3 length equals 16 residues. Trimming cost V 3 bases and J 1 base; bases outside gene matches: 7. DNA for the CDR3: TGCGCCAGCAGCTCTGGACAGGGCGCGGGCACAGATACGCAGTATTTT. This translates into CASSSGQGAGTDTQYF.

V usage is TRBV7-9 and J usage is TRBJ1-1; a weak D match, TRBD1 (5 bases). The germline V and J ends were trimmed by 8 bases and 6 bases, with 19 bases remaining between them. Germline V gene data show CDR1 as SEHNR and CDR2 as FQNEAQ (reference sequence). The CDR3 totals 14 residues. CDR3 sequence (DNA): TGTGCCAGCGAGGGAGGGGTAGCCCCGGCTGAAGCTTTCTTT. This translates into CASEGGVAPAEAFF. The full variable domain, in which reference TRBV7-9 and TRBJ1-1 provide the parts outside the CDR3, is DTGVSQNPRHKITKRGQNVTFRCDPISEHNRLYWYRQTLGQGPEFLTYFQNEAQLEKSRLLSDRFSAERPKGSFSTLEIQRTEQGDSAMYLCASEGGVAPAEAFFGQGTRLTVV.

The CDR3 here is CASSAQGIGTGELFF. DNA of the CDR3: TGTGCCAGCAGCGCACAGGGTATCGGAACCGGGGAGCTGTTTTTT. The chain employs TRBV7-9 and TRBJ2-2; a weak D match, TRBD1 (6 bases). V was trimmed by 5 bases and J by 5 bases, leaving 15 bases between them. In germline, CDR1 is SEHNR, CDR2 FQNEAQ (reference sequence). The CDR3 sequence is 15 residues long.

The gene calls are TRBV19 and TRBJ1-5; tentative D call: TRBD1 (5 bases). The CDR3 is 17 amino acids. Germline CDR1 and CDR2: LNHDA and SQIVND (reference sequence). Between the trimmed V and J ends, which lost 1 base and 1 base, there was a span of 14 bases. CDR3 protein: CASSIGGGGGSNQPQHF. CDR3 DNA sequence: TGTGCCAGTAGTATAGGCGGGGGTGGTGGGAGCAATCAGCCCCAGCATTTT.